The clone carrying this TCR beta chain has a handful of counts. Its target is not known. The CDR3 length is 11 residues. The germline V and J ends were trimmed by 1 base and 8 bases, with 0 bases remaining between them. Germline V gene lookup returns CDR1 MNHNS and CDR2 SASEGT. In TCRdb, the reads were re-called with MiXCR into one record per CDR3 protein. Altogether about 69,000 distinct CDR3 sequences are present, approximately 30% being singletons, with the ten largest covering 59%. The data were obtained in a study of T cell repertoires in cytomegalovirus infection. Study details: Signatures in public TCR beta sequences pointed to both CMV infection and matching HLA type.

Whole-study results and caveats: Across the ex vivo response, the dominant clonotypes were HLA-C-restricted CMV-specific TCR beta clonotypes. Identification of carriers of CMV plus the relevant HLA was achieved through cumulative public TCR beta family frequency.

Sequencing used CD8+ T cells from cultured PBMCs, obtained from culture after CMV antigen stimulation. This receptor was obtained from a human donor in good health (CMV status not recorded). Some clones in this sample may be carry-over from other donors' samples. V is TRBV6-1 and J is TRBJ1-6; D is unresolved. The chain's CDR3 is CASSEDSPLHF. The CDR3 region has the DNA TGTGCCAGCAGTGAAGATTCACCCCTCCACTTT.